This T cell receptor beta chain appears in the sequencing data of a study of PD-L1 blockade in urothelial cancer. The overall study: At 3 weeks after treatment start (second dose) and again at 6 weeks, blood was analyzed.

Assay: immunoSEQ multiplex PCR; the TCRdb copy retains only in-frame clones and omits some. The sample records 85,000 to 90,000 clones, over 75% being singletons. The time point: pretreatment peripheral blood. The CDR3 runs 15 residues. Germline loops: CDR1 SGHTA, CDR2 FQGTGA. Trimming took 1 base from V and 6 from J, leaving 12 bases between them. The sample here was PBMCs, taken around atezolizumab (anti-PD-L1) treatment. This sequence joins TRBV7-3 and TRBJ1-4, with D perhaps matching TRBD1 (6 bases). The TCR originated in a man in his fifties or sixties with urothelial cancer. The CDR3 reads CASSLNAGGHEKLFF. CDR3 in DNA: TGTGCCAGCAGCTTAAATGCGGGGGGCCATGAAAAACTGTTTTTT.